A single sample is the source of the 29 T cell receptor beta chains below, sequenced in a study of cytomegalovirus exposure and HLA in healthy donors. The PCR ran on 60 Vbeta and 13 Jbeta primers. Produced via immunoSEQ multiplex PCR; TCRdb's table is partial and in-frame only. Among approximately 190,000 clones, roughly 80% were seen once, and the ten largest hold less than 0.85%. What was sequenced was PBMCs. These receptors all come from a woman in her late teens or twenties in good health and CMV-seronegative.

V and J are TRBV28 and TRBJ1-4; no reliable D call. The length of the CDR3 is 13 residues. Germline CDR1 MDHEN, CDR2 SYDVKM. V lost 6 bases and J 3 bases, leaving 8 bases between the germline ends. CDR3 DNA: TGTGCCAGCAGCCGCAGTTCTAATGAAAAACTGTTTTTT. This translates into CASSRSSNEKLFF. Full variable domain (missing parts from reference TRBV28 and TRBJ1-4): DVKVTQSSRYLVKRTGEKVFLECVQDMDHENMFWYRQDPGLGLRLIYFSYDVKMKEKGDIPEGYSVSREKKERFSLILESASTNQTSMYLCASSRSSNEKLFFGSGTQLSVL.

The rearrangement joins TRBV6-1 to TRBJ2-5; D gene ambiguous. The CDR3 consists of 11 residues. V shed 5 bases and J shed 5 bases, with 6 bases lying between them. CDR1 and CDR2 (germline): MNHNS, SASEGT. In DNA, the CDR3 is TGTGCCAGCAGTTTTCAGGAGACCCAGTACTTC. It codes for CASSFQETQYF.

This sequence joins TRBV27 and TRBJ2-2; possible D gene TRBD2, 7 bases. Germline-derived CDR1 and CDR2 are MNHEY and SMNVEV (reference sequence). This CDR3 is 14 amino acids long. V lost 6 bases and J lost 3, with 11 bases in between. In DNA form, the CDR3 reads TGTGCCAGCAGAGGGGGGGCTCACACCGGGGAGCTGTTTTTT. Its protein is CASRGGAHTGELFF.

This clone was counted between two and nine times. The chain uses TRBV7-9 and TRBJ1-5; D unresolved. Between the trimmed V and J ends, which lost 4 bases and 6 bases, there was a span of 13 bases. The length of the CDR3 is 14 residues. The germline CDR1 and CDR2 sequences are SEHNR and FQNEAQ (reference sequence). The CDR3 bases are TGTGCCAGCAGCTCGCTGACTACCGGTCAGCCCCAGCATTTT. Its translation: CASSSLTTGQPQHF.

The chain employs TRBV9 and TRBJ2-2, with D perhaps TRBD1 (6 bases). V lost 2 bases and J lost 4, with 12 bases in between. Germline V gene lookup returns CDR1 SGDLS and CDR2 YYNGEE. This CDR3 has 15 residues. The CDR3 DNA reads as TGTGCCAGCAGCGTTACACAGGGCCCCACCGGGGAGCTGTTTTTT. The encoded protein is CASSVTQGPTGELFF. Using reference TRBV9 and TRBJ2-2 for the parts outside the CDR3, the full variable domain is DSGVTQTPKHLITATGQRVTLRCSPRSGDLSVYWYQQSLDQGLQFLIQYYNGEERAKGNILERFSAQQFPDLHSELNLSSLELGDSALYFCASSVTQGPTGELFFGEGSRLTVL.

This clone came up a few times. The V call is TRBV6-1, the J call TRBJ2-3; D is uncertain. The CDR3 is 14 amino acids. Trimming left V 5 bases short and J 6 bases short, with 15 bases between. Germline V gene lookup returns CDR1 MNHNS and CDR2 SASEGT. CDR3 DNA sequence: TGTGCCAGCAGTAAACTCCATGAAGCGGATACGCAGTATTTT. Its protein product is CASSKLHEADTQYF.

This chain uses TRBV4-2 with TRBJ2-7, with 9 nucleotides matching TRBD1. This CDR3 has 16 amino acids. Germline CDR1 LGHNA, CDR2 YNFKEQ. Trimming cost V 0 bases and J 6 bases; bases outside gene matches: 9. CDR3 coding DNA: TGTGCCAGCAGCCAAGATCTCGGACAGGGGTTCACCGAGCAGTACTTC. It translates to CASSQDLGQGFTEQYF.

V gene TRBV6-1 combines with J gene TRBJ1-2; possibly TRBD1 for D (6 bases). The CDR3 contains 14 residues. V lost 3 bases and J lost 4, with 12 bases in between. The germline gives CDR1 MNHNS, CDR2 SASEGT. Written as DNA, the CDR3 is TGTGCCAGCAGTGATGGACAGCCTCCCTATGGCTACACCTTC. This codes for CASSDGQPPYGYTF.

This clone was counted a few times. The chain has TRBV11-2 and TRBJ2-7; D perhaps matches TRBD2 (6 bases). Trimming shortened V by 0 bases and J by 3 bases, and 12 bases separated the two germline ends. The CDR3 has 15 amino acids. Germline V lookup: CDR1 SGHAT, CDR2 FQNNGV. The CDR3 is CASSLEAGRFYEQYF. In nucleotides, the CDR3 is TGTGCCAGCAGCTTAGAGGCAGGGAGGTTCTACGAGCAGTACTTC.

This rearrangement joins TRBV12-2 to TRBJ2-1; the table's D call, TRBD2, was not checked against the DNA. TRBV12-2 counts as a pseudogene. The CDR3 totals 16 residues. The CDR3 DNA follows: TGTGCAAGTCGCTTAGGGGGCCTCGGGAGGTACAATGAGCAGTTCTTC. Translated: CASRLGGLGRYNEQFF.

The chain carries TRBV5-1 and TRBJ2-7; 11 nucleotides agree with TRBD2. Germline loops: CDR1 SGHRS, CDR2 YFSETQ. V trimming: 2 bases; J trimming: 3 bases; junction bases outside the gene matches: 4. The CDR3 contains 15 residues. The CDR3 loop reads CASSLLAGDRYEQYF. The CDR3 coding sequence is TGCGCCAGCAGCTTACTAGCGGGAGACCGCTACGAGCAGTACTTC. The full variable domain, completed using reference TRBV5-1 and TRBJ2-7, is KAGVTQTPRYLIKTRGQQVTLSCSPISGHRSVSWYQQTPGQGLQFLFEYFSETQRNKGNFPGRFSGRQFSNSRSEMNVSTLELGDSALYLCASSLLAGDRYEQYFGPGTRLTVT.

The V and J genes are TRBV27 and TRBJ1-1; 9 nucleotides align to TRBD1. V was pared by 7 bases and J by 10 bases, with 7 bases of the junction left unmatched. The length of the CDR3 is 12 residues. The germline gives CDR1 MNHEY, CDR2 SMNVEV (reference sequence). Written as DNA, the CDR3 is TGTGCCAGCAAAAGCAGACAGGGGGGAGCTTTCTTT. This translates into CASKSRQGGAFF.

On this clone: A read error may account for a junction end that differs from germline. The DNA of the CDR3 is TGTTCCAGCAGCGCCTTGAGGGATACGCAGTATTTT. It is translated as CSSSALRDTQYF. This chain uses TRBV7-9 with TRBJ2-3; D unclear. The germline CDR1 and CDR2 sequences are SEHNR and FQNEAQ (reference sequence). The CDR3 has 12 residues.

This chain uses TRBV27 with TRBJ2-5, with TRBD2 identical over 14 bases. Trimming removed 3 bases from V and 6 bases from J; junction bases left unmatched: 6. In germline, CDR1 is MNHEY, CDR2 SMNVEV (reference sequence). The CDR3 totals 16 residues. Here the CDR3 DNA reads TGTGCCAGCAGTTTCCTCGGGACTAGCGGGAGAAAGACCCAGTACTTC. Its translation: CASSFLGTSGRKTQYF.

This chain joins TRBV6-6 and TRBJ2-3; 7 bases agree with TRBD2. Germline CDR1 MNHNY, CDR2 SVGAGI (reference sequence). With V trimmed by 7 bases and J by 6 bases, 10 bases remained unmatched. The CDR3 runs to 14 residues. CDR3 bases: TGTGCCAGCAAGATTGGGGGGGGATGGGATACGCAGTATTTT. Protein sequence: CASKIGGGWDTQYF.

The V and J genes are TRBV5-6 and TRBJ2-5; 7 bases agree with TRBD2. Trimming cost V 0 bases and J 2 bases; bases outside gene matches: 7. This CDR3 spans 16 amino acids. The V gene's germline CDR1 is SGHDT and CDR2 YYEEEE. The CDR3 region is CASSLGPSGEQETQYF. CDR3 bases: TGTGCCAGCAGCTTGGGCCCTAGCGGCGAACAAGAGACCCAGTACTTC.

This clone was recorded a few times. The chain carries TRBV9 and TRBJ1-2; D perhaps matches TRBD1 (5 bases). Looked up from germline, CDR1 is SGDLS and CDR2 is YYNGEE. The germline V and J ends were trimmed by 0 bases and 5 bases, with 8 bases remaining between them. The CDR3 has 13 amino acids. The CDR3 is CASSVGGGYGYTF. The CDR3 DNA is TGTGCCAGCAGCGTAGGGGGGGGATATGGCTACACCTTC. Using reference TRBV9 and TRBJ1-2 for the parts outside the CDR3, the full variable domain is DSGVTQTPKHLITATGQRVTLRCSPRSGDLSVYWYQQSLDQGLQFLIQYYNGEERAKGNILERFSAQQFPDLHSELNLSSLELGDSALYFCASSVGGGYGYTFGSGTRLTVV.

V gene TRBV10-3 combines with J gene TRBJ2-7; 12 positions match TRBD1. The CDR3 loop spans 15 amino acids. The germline CDR1 and CDR2 sequences are ENHRY and SYGVKD. V trimming: 4 bases; J trimming: 7 bases; junction bases outside the gene matches: 8. This CDR3 reads CAISVPGQGAREQYF. In DNA form, the CDR3 reads TGTGCCATCAGTGTGCCGGGACAGGGGGCGAGGGAGCAGTACTTC.

The chain couples TRBV19 to TRBJ2-1, with D possibly TRBD1 on 6 matching bases. The CDR3 totals 15 residues. Trimming took 2 bases from V and 0 from J, leaving 8 bases between them. Germline V gene lookup returns CDR1 LNHDA and CDR2 SQIVND (reference sequence). CDR3: CASSITGHSYNEQFF. The CDR3, as DNA: TGTGCCAGTAGTATAACAGGGCACTCCTACAATGAGCAGTTCTTC.

Points on this clone: The same CDR3 also results from other DNA sequences found in this sample. The chain recombines TRBV5-1 with TRBJ2-2; maybe TRBD2 (5 bases). This CDR3 contains 14 residues. V lost 2 bases, J lost 4 bases, and 9 bases lay in between. Germline V gene lookup returns CDR1 SGHRS and CDR2 YFSETQ. The CDR3, as DNA: TGCGCCAGCAGCTTAGGGCGGGTCACCGGGGAGCTGTTTTTT. Protein product: CASSLGRVTGELFF.

This sequence joins TRBV6-5 and TRBJ1-1; D gene ambiguous. CDR1 and CDR2 (germline): MNHEY, SVGAGI. CDR3 length equals 13 residues. Trimming took off 5 bases at V and 14 bases at J, with 21 bases between the two ends. The CDR3 loop reads CASSPPFGGVPFF. CDR3 in DNA: TGTGCCAGCAGTCCGCCTTTTGGTGGAGTTCCCTTCTTT.

The genes are TRBV15 and TRBJ1-2, with 7 bases matching TRBD1. Germline V lookup: CDR1 LNHNV, CDR2 YYDKDF (reference sequence). Trimming at V came to 9 bases and at J to 4 bases, leaving 8 bases not matched to a gene. The CDR3 is 13 amino acids. The CDR3 region is CATSRDSFYGYTF. The DNA of the CDR3 is TGTGCCACGAGCCGGGACAGCTTCTATGGCTACACCTTC.

V and J are TRBV11-2 and TRBJ1-4, with a tentative D call TRBD1 (5 bases). The CDR3 totals 13 residues. Per germline, CDR1 SGHAT and CDR2 FQNNGV. Trimming shortened V by 5 bases and J by 8 bases, and 12 bases separated the two germline ends. The CDR3 spells CASSPGQEEKLFF. CDR3 nucleotide sequence: TGTGCCAGCAGCCCTGGACAAGAAGAAAAACTGTTTTTT.

The chain combines TRBV7-6 with TRBJ2-7, with D perhaps TRBD2 (5 bases). The CDR3 is made up of 16 amino acids. Per germline, CDR1 SGHVS and CDR2 FNYEAQ. V dropped 1 base and J dropped 4 bases, with 17 bases sitting between them. CDR3 in DNA: TGTGCCAGCAGCTTAGGTTCCGGGATAACTAAGTACGAGCAGTACTTC. This sequence encodes CASSLGSGITKYEQYF.

This chain joins TRBV7-2 and TRBJ2-5; D unclear. V lost 0 bases to trimming and J lost 4 bases, with 12 bases between them. Germline-derived CDR1 and CDR2 are SGHTA and FQGNSA. The CDR3 runs 15 residues. The CDR3 loop reads CASSLAGVGRETQYF. The CDR3 region has the DNA TGTGCCAGCAGCTTAGCGGGCGTGGGCAGAGAGACCCAGTACTTC.

The chain combines TRBV14 with TRBJ1-6; a weak D match, TRBD1 (6 bases). CDR1 is SGHDN and CDR2 is FVKESK in the germline V gene. Trimming shortened V by 1 base and J by 7 bases, and 14 bases separated the two germline ends. CDR3 length equals 16 residues. CDR3 residues: CASSQGYRALNSPLHF. CDR3 DNA sequence: TGTGCCAGCAGCCAAGGTTACAGGGCTTTGAATTCACCCCTCCACTTT.

The CDR3 spells CASSGRVTGELFF. CDR3 bases: TGTGCCAGTAGTGGGAGGGTGACCGGGGAGCTGTTTTTT. J is TRBJ2-2 and V is TRBV19; 7 bases map to TRBD2. Germline CDR1 is LNHDA and CDR2 is SQIVND (reference sequence). V trimming: 5 bases; J trimming: 5 bases; junction bases outside the gene matches: 2. The CDR3 runs 13 residues.

This clone was observed a handful of times. The chain uses TRBV7-3 and TRBJ2-7; 13 nucleotides match TRBD2. Germline CDR1 is SGHTA and CDR2 is FQGTGA. The CDR3 consists of 15 residues. Unmatched junction bases numbered 7, after V lost 5 bases and J lost 6 bases. The CDR3 protein is CASSPTGLAGIEQYF. The CDR3 DNA is TGTGCCAGCAGCCCTACGGGACTAGCGGGAATCGAGCAGTACTTC.

This rearrangement joins TRBV7-8 to TRBJ2-5, with D uncertain. The J call may be faulty, since TRBJ2-7 better matches the DNA end. The CDR3 loop spans 13 amino acids. The germline gives CDR1 SGHVS, CDR2 FQNEAQ. This chain's CDR3 is CASSLKGGYEQYF. The CDR3 DNA reads as TGTGCCAGCAGCCTAAAAGGCGGCTACGAGCAGTACTTC.